Following are 20 T cell receptor beta chains from one sample sequenced in a study of blood T cell repertoires in COVID-19. Assay used: immunoSEQ multiplex PCR; TCRdb lists only in-frame clones, some missing. The sample carries approximately 110,000 clones, 75% to 90% recorded once. The sequenced sample consisted of peripheral blood. The origin of the receptors is an elderly woman with acute or convalescent COVID-19.

The rearrangement joins TRBV2 to TRBJ1-4, with TRBD1 identical over 8 bases. The ends lost 11 bases at V and 5 bases at J; junction bases unmatched: 7. The length of the CDR3 is 13 residues. CDR1 is SNHLY, CDR2 FYNNEI, per germline. This chain's CDR3 is CAGGGQVNEKLFF. CDR3 DNA: TGTGCCGGGGGGGGACAGGTGAATGAAAAACTGTTTTTT. The full variable domain, in which reference TRBV2 and TRBJ1-4 provide the parts outside the CDR3, is EPEVTQTPSHQVTQMGQEVILRCVPISNHLYFYWYRQILGQKVEFLVSFYNNEISEKSEIFDDQFSVERPDGSNFTLKIRSTKLEDSAMYFCAGGGQVNEKLFFGSGTQLSVL.

The chain carries TRBV5-1 and TRBJ2-1; 7 bases are a match to TRBD2. V lost 0 bases and J lost 2; bases outside the gene matches: 5. CDR3 size: 16 residues. The germline CDR1 and CDR2 sequences are SGHRS and YFSETQ. The CDR3 DNA sequence: TGCGCCAGCAGCTTGGGGACGGGGGGACCCTACAATGAGCAGTTCTTC. Amino acid sequence: CASSLGTGGPYNEQFF. The entire variable domain, with the rest obtained from reference TRBV5-1 and TRBJ2-1, is as follows: KAGVTQTPRYLIKTRGQQVTLSCSPISGHRSVSWYQQTPGQGLQFLFEYFSETQRNKGNFPGRFSGRQFSNSRSEMNVSTLELGDSALYLCASSLGTGGPYNEQFFGPGTRLTVL.

CDR3 protein: CASSLQGTAYYEQYF. In nucleotides, the CDR3 is TGTGCCAGCAGCTTGCAAGGGACAGCTTACTACGAGCAGTACTTC. V and J are TRBV5-6 and TRBJ2-7; 7 bases align to TRBD1. This CDR3 contains 15 residues. With V trimmed by 1 base and J by 3 bases, 7 bases remained unmatched. Germline loops: CDR1 SGHDT, CDR2 YYEEEE.

This chain uses TRBV19 with TRBJ2-2, with D possibly matching TRBD2 (6 bases). The CDR3 is 16 residues long. Trimming stripped 8 bases from V and 3 bases from J, with 19 bases between. Germline CDR1 LNHDA, CDR2 SQIVND (reference sequence). In nucleotides, the CDR3 is TGTGCCAGTTGCCAACCTCTTAGCGGTTACACCGGGGAGCTGTTTTTT. This sequence encodes CASCQPLSGYTGELFF. Full variable domain (outside the CDR3, taken from reference TRBV19 and TRBJ2-2): DGGITQSPKYLFRKEGQNVTLSCEQNLNHDAMYWYRQDPGQGLRLIYYSQIVNDFQKGDIAEGYSVSREKKESFPLTVTSAQKNPTAFYLCASCQPLSGYTGELFFGEGSRLTVL.

J is TRBJ1-6 and V is TRBV27, with 7 bases that match TRBD1. Germline CDR1 MNHEY, CDR2 SMNVEV (reference sequence). V shed 8 bases and J 4 bases; nucleotides not matched to a gene: 11. This CDR3 spans 16 amino acids. CDR3: CASGDRALNYNSPLHF. The CDR3 DNA sequence: TGTGCCAGCGGAGACAGGGCCCTTAATTATAATTCACCCCTCCACTTT.

Only one count was recorded for this clone. Germline is not matched at one junction end, which may reflect a read error. This rearrangement joins TRBV7-9 to TRBJ1-5; 10 bases agree with TRBD1. From germline, CDR1 is SEHNR and CDR2 FQNEAQ (reference sequence). The CDR3 spans 15 residues. The CDR3 DNA reads TGTGCCAGCAGCCCGATGACAGGGGGCAACCAGCCCCAGCATTTT. Protein sequence: CASSPMTGGNQPQHF.

CDR3 loop: CASSIDHRSAGYTF. Written as DNA, the CDR3 is TGTGCCAGTAGTATAGATCACAGGTCGGCTGGCTACACCTTC. V and J are TRBV19 and TRBJ1-2; TRBD1 is a possible D gene (5 bases). There are 14 residues in the CDR3. The V gene lost 0 bases and the J gene lost 7 bases, with 12 bases spanning the gap. Germline V gives CDR1 LNHDA, CDR2 SQIVND (reference sequence).

The CDR3 spells CASSHSDRGYTGELFF. The CDR3 region has the DNA TGTGCCAGCAGCCATTCAGACAGGGGGTACACCGGGGAGCTGTTTTTT. The chain is built from TRBV3-1 (or the pseudogene TRBV3-2) and TRBJ2-2; 9 nucleotides line up with TRBD1. This CDR3 has 16 amino acids. The germline CDR1 and CDR2 sequences are LGHDT and YNNKEL (reference sequence). V was clipped by 3 bases and J by 3 bases; unmatched bases: 5.

The genes are TRBV7-2 and TRBJ2-7; 9 nucleotides line up with TRBD1. The V gene end was trimmed by 5 bases and the J gene end by 1 base; junction bases not matched to a gene: 6. CDR3 length equals 15 residues. Germline V gives CDR1 SGHTA, CDR2 FQGNSA. The CDR3 loop reads CASSQTGGGSYEQYF. The CDR3 nucleotides read TGTGCCAGCAGCCAGACAGGGGGGGGATCCTACGAGCAGTACTTC.

The chain employs TRBV5-1 and TRBJ1-4; possibly TRBD1 for D (5 bases). V lost 0 bases and J lost 8, with 14 bases in between. Germline CDR1 SGHRS, CDR2 YFSETQ. The CDR3 is 15 amino acids. CDR3 protein: CASSLAVGGGEKLFF. The CDR3 nucleotides are TGCGCCAGCAGCTTGGCGGTCGGCGGGGGGGAAAAACTGTTTTTT.

This clone occurred once. The chain employs TRBV5-1 and TRBJ2-7, with 7 positions matching TRBD2. Germline CDR1 is SGHRS and CDR2 is YFSETQ. V shed 3 bases, J shed 3 bases, and the junction held 6 bases outside the gene matches. The CDR3 has 14 amino acids. The CDR3 DNA follows: TGCGCCAGCAGCTCGGGAGGTCATCTCTACGAGCAGTACTTC. It translates to CASSSGGHLYEQYF.

The gene calls are TRBV5-4 and TRBJ2-5, with TRBD2 identical over 14 bases. J lost 5 bases, V lost 4 bases, and 7 bases had no gene match. The CDR3 is made up of 16 amino acids. Germline values: CDR1 SGHNT, CDR2 YYREEE (reference sequence). The CDR3 sequence is CASSGGLAGGSETQYF. Here the CDR3 DNA reads TGTGCCAGCAGCGGCGGACTAGCGGGGGGTTCTGAGACCCAGTACTTC.

The chain combines TRBV29-1 with TRBJ1-4, with TRBD1 matching 10 bases. Germline-derived CDR1 and CDR2 are SQVTM and ANQGSEA. Losses at the gene ends were 6 bases for V and 3 bases for J; bases not matched to a gene: 1. This CDR3 has 13 amino acids. The CDR3 nucleotides read TGCAGCGTCGGGACAGGGGCTAATGAAAAACTGTTTTTT. Amino acids: CSVGTGANEKLFF. The variable domain in full, completed from reference TRBV29-1 and TRBJ1-4, reads SAVISQKPSRDICQRGTSLTIQCQVDSQVTMMFWYRQQPGQSLTLIATANQGSEATYESGFVIDKFPISRPNLTFSTLTVSNMSPEDSSIYLCSVGTGANEKLFFGSGTQLSVL.

V is TRBV3-1 (or the pseudogene TRBV3-2) and J is TRBJ2-3; 13 bases map to TRBD2. V shed 4 bases and J 2 bases; nucleotides not matched to a gene: 9. Germline loops: CDR1 LGHDT, CDR2 YNNKEL (reference sequence). The CDR3 loop spans 18 amino acids. The chain's CDR3 is CASSPQSGLAGYTDTQYF. As DNA, the CDR3 is TGTGCCAGCAGCCCGCAATCGGGACTAGCGGGATACACAGATACGCAGTATTTT.

The chain is built from TRBV19 and TRBJ2-1; 8 positions match TRBD2. The ends lost 2 bases at V and 6 bases at J; junction bases unmatched: 9. From germline, CDR1 is LNHDA and CDR2 SQIVND (reference sequence). The CDR3 totals 16 residues. DNA of the CDR3: TGTGCCAGTAGTATATCGTTAGCGGGGAGGATCAATGAGCAGTTCTTC. Its translation is CASSISLAGRINEQFF. Combining the CDR3 with reference TRBV19 and TRBJ2-1 gives the whole variable domain DGGITQSPKYLFRKEGQNVTLSCEQNLNHDAMYWYRQDPGQGLRLIYYSQIVNDFQKGDIAEGYSVSREKKESFPLTVTSAQKNPTAFYLCASSISLAGRINEQFFGPGTRLTVL.

In its sample, this clone was seen once. The V gene is TRBV5-8, the J gene TRBJ1-4; 10 nucleotides agree with TRBD1. Germline CDR1 reads SGHTS; CDR2 reads YDEGEE. Trimming cost V 4 bases and J 1 base; bases outside gene matches: 4. CDR3 size: 16 residues. In DNA form, the CDR3 reads TGTGCCAGCAGCCGCGACAGGGGGCTAACTAATGAAAAACTGTTTTTT. Residues: CASSRDRGLTNEKLFF.

Comment on this clone: This sample includes further DNA sequences coding for the same CDR3. The J gene is TRBJ1-2, the V gene TRBV7-2; 11 bases agree with TRBD1. The CDR3 is 15 amino acids. CDR1 SGHTA and CDR2 FQGNSA come from the germline V gene. V gave up 5 bases and J gave up 2 bases; unmatched junction bases: 4. CDR3 bases: TGTGCCAGCAGCCTCGGGACAGGGGGGAACTATGGCTACACCTTC. It codes for CASSLGTGGNYGYTF.

The rearrangement uses TRBV6-5 and TRBJ1-6, with no clear D. Per the germline V gene, CDR1 is MNHEY and CDR2 is SVGAGI. The length of the CDR3 is 13 residues. Trimming stripped 2 bases from V and 5 bases from J, with 4 bases between. CDR3 DNA sequence: TGTGCCAGCAGTTACACAAATAATTCACCCCTCCACTTT. Translated: CASSYTNNSPLHF.

J is TRBJ1-5 and V is TRBV3-1 (or the pseudogene TRBV3-2); D is ambiguous. V was clipped by 2 bases and J by 3 bases, with 14 bases between them. The CDR3 totals 16 residues. Germline loops: CDR1 LGHDT, CDR2 YNNKEL (reference sequence). CDR3 sequence: CASSQSLELVNQPQHF. For the CDR3, the DNA is TGTGCCAGCAGCCAATCACTAGAGCTCGTCAATCAGCCCCAGCATTTT.

This sequence joins TRBV15 and TRBJ1-1; D gene uncertain. This CDR3 has 16 residues. Germline values: CDR1 LNHNV, CDR2 YYDKDF (reference sequence). Trimming removed 1 base from V and 4 bases from J, with 16 bases in between. The CDR3 coding sequence is TGTGCCACCAGCAGAGGCGCGGGGTTCGGGAGCACTGAAGCTTTCTTT. It yields the protein CATSRGAGFGSTEAFF.